The 10 T cell receptor beta chains given below trace back to one sample, sequenced in a study of T-cell memory formation after mild COVID-19. TCRdb reanalysed the 5' RACE reads using MiXCR and keeps one entry per CDR3 protein. The sample carries approximately 580,000 distinct CDR3 sequences, just over 20% recorded once. Sequencing used PBMCs or a T cell subset sorted from them (not recorded which). These receptors all stem from an adult woman who had mild COVID-19 (a few samples of this study predate the infection). Cell type and time point are not known.

This clonotype was observed many times. J is TRBJ2-6 and V is TRBV7-9; TRBD1 aligns across 7 bases. CDR1 SEHNR and CDR2 FQNEAQ come from the germline V gene (reference sequence). This CDR3 has 22 amino acids. Trimming removed 8 bases from V and 0 bases from J; junction bases left unmatched: 25. The chain's CDR3 is CASPLVGTAGSKVISGANVLTF. As DNA, the CDR3 is TGTGCCAGCCCGCTGGTCGGGACAGCCGGGTCCAAGGTGATCTCTGGGGCCAACGTCCTGACTTTC.

This clonotype was seen a few times. V gene TRBV5-5 combines with J gene TRBJ2-2, with a possible D match to TRBD2 (5 bases). Germline lookup yields CDR1 SGHKS and CDR2 YYEKEE (reference sequence). The ends were cut back, 2 bases at V and 7 bases at J, with 9 bases in the middle. CDR3 length equals 13 residues. CDR3 in DNA: TGTGCCAGCAGCTTACTAGTTAGCGGGGAGCTGTTTTTT. Translated: CASSLLVSGELFF.

A few counts support this clonotype. The chain carries TRBV29-1 and TRBJ2-7; no clear D. CDR1 and CDR2 from the germline V gene are SQVTM and ANQGSEA. The CDR3 has 11 residues. Trimming took off 3 bases at V and 8 bases at J, with 11 bases between the two ends. This chain's CDR3 is CSVDFGDKQYF. CDR3 bases: TGCAGCGTTGATTTTGGCGACAAGCAGTACTTC.

This clonotype turned up a few times. The rearrangement uses TRBV5-6 and TRBJ2-1; 8 nucleotides line up with TRBD2. The CDR3 is made up of 15 amino acids. The trim removed 0 bases at V and 5 bases at J, leaving 4 bases unmatched. Looked up from germline, CDR1 is SGHDT and CDR2 is YYEEEE. The CDR3 loop reads CASSLGLAGHNEQFF. Written as DNA, the CDR3 is TGTGCCAGCAGCTTGGGGCTAGCGGGTCACAATGAGCAGTTCTTC.

This rearrangement joins TRBV7-8 to TRBJ2-5, with 9 bases aligning to TRBD2. The CDR3 has 19 amino acids. V was pared by 5 bases and J by 1 base, with 17 bases of the junction left unmatched. Germline lookup yields CDR1 SGHVS and CDR2 FQNEAQ. CDR3 sequence: CASSATRLAAKPSQETQYF. The CDR3, as DNA: TGTGCCAGCAGCGCTACGCGACTAGCGGCCAAGCCGTCCCAAGAGACCCAGTACTTC.

J is TRBJ2-7 and V is TRBV20-1; D is uncertain. V dropped 4 bases and J dropped 2 bases, with 18 bases sitting between them. This CDR3 is built from 15 residues. Germline-derived CDR1 and CDR2 are DFQATT and SNEGSKA (reference sequence). The CDR3 region is CSAIAGSMATYEQYF. For the CDR3, the DNA is TGCAGTGCTATAGCCGGCTCGATGGCCACCTACGAGCAGTACTTC.

This clonotype occurred many times. The J gene is TRBJ2-7, the V gene TRBV12-3 or TRBV12-4; possible D gene TRBD1, 5 bases. The V end lost 6 bases, the J end lost 2 bases, and 14 bases lay between the germline ends. The CDR3 is 14 residues long. This chain's CDR3 is CASRDGIGAYEQYF. Here the CDR3 DNA reads TGTGCCAGCAGAGACGGTATAGGGGCCTACGAGCAGTACTTC.

This clonotype occurred a few times. This chain uses TRBV5-1 with TRBJ2-3; 12 nucleotides line up with TRBD2. Germline CDR1 and CDR2: SGHRS and YFSETQ. The CDR3 is 18 amino acids. Trimming removed 0 bases from V and 0 bases from J; junction bases left unmatched: 5. This CDR3 reads CASSLAASGRASTDTQYF. CDR3 bases: TGCGCCAGCAGCTTGGCGGCTAGCGGGAGGGCTAGCACAGATACGCAGTATTTT.

This clonotype was recorded a few times. The chain combines TRBV3-1 with TRBJ2-7, with D unclear. This CDR3 is built from 12 residues. CDR1 and CDR2 from the germline V gene are LGHDT and YNNKEL (reference sequence). Trimming took off 4 bases at V and 9 bases at J, with 13 bases between the two ends. This CDR3 is CASSRHGQGQYF. CDR3 nucleotide sequence: TGTGCCAGCAGCCGGCACGGCCAAGGGCAGTACTTC.

This clonotype appeared a few times. The chain employs TRBV7-9 and TRBJ2-2; D possibly corresponds to TRBD2 (6 bases). CDR3 size: 14 residues. Between the trimmed V and J ends, which lost 5 bases and 6 bases, there was a span of 13 bases. Germline V gene sequence: CDR1 SEHNR, CDR2 FQNEAQ (reference sequence). CDR3 DNA sequence: TGTGCCAGCAGCGTCGCGGGGCCCCCCGGGGAGCTGTTTTTT. As protein: CASSVAGPPGELFF.